This record concerns one T cell receptor (beta chain) sequence. The antigen is not known. The sample comes from a study of CD4+ T cells in melanoma. V was trimmed by 1 base and J by 5 bases, leaving 17 bases between them. The CDR3 has 16 amino acids. Germline values: CDR1 SEHNR, CDR2 FQNEAQ (reference sequence). Repertoires were generated with immunoSEQ multiplex PCR, while TCRdb's copy carries only in-frame clones and drops some. The sample yields about 55,000 clones, roughly 69% seen once. Study-level results: Diverse differentiation states were reported for melanoma neoantigen-specific CD4+ T cells. A reported correlation linked neoantigen-specific CD4+ T cells to CD8+, macrophage and B cell function.

The sequencing sample was made of tumor tissue. The V call is TRBV7-9, the J call TRBJ1-1; D possibly corresponds to TRBD1 (5 bases). This sequence originates from a human donor with melanoma. CDR3 nucleotides: TGTGCCAGCAGCTTAGGTGCTGGAGGGGCGGGGACTGAAGCTTTCTTT. Its protein is CASSLGAGGAGTEAFF.